The present T cell receptor beta chain was sequenced within a study of blood T cell repertoires in COVID-19 (dated by TCRdb to 2018 to 2021). With regard to the full study: Collaborator samples came from the United States, Italy and Spain and covered acute and convalescent phases of COVID-19. The prospective study material was composed of cDNA or gDNA derived from T cells, B-cell-depleted T cells, or PBMCs. The dataset comprised deeply sampled blood TCRbeta repertoires from subjects exposed to, actively infected with, or recovered from COVID-19. The repertoires were released in a freely available public database intended as a resource for research on the immune response to SARS-CoV-2. The samples were drawn from two sources: the first 160 participants of the ongoing ImmuneRACE study, and approximately 1,300 subjects contributed by 6 global collaborators. Sample metadata almost always included a de-identified subject ID, COVID-19 status, age in years and sex. Where available, HLA class I and class II types were taken from metadata supplied by the sample provider and were not determined by assay-based typing. Summary of the overall study and its limitations: The quantity of clinical and demographic metadata differed by source and by participant and was supplied without curation.

Enrolling through a virtual design, the prospective study's participants ranged in age from roughly 18 to 89 years and lived across about two dozen United States geographic areas. To assign participants to cohorts, the prospective study relied on clinical history that participants themselves reported in a screening survey and a study questionnaire. Exposed participants were defined as having been in contact with someone with a PCR-confirmed or clinician-diagnosed COVID-19 case within 2 weeks of study entry. Mobile phlebotomists in the prospective study collected whole blood, serum and a nasopharyngeal or oropharyngeal swab from every participant. Additional blood draws and questionnaires over an approximately 2-month period could optionally be provided by prospective study participants. Blood samples from the prospective study were shipped frozen or at room temperature prior to DNA extraction.

TCRbeta CDR3 regions were amplified from genomic DNA by means of the immunoSEQ Assay, a bias-controlled multiplex PCR. Per the source publication's procedure: The number of nucleated cells in each sample was estimated from the amplification of reference gene primers within the assay. To quantify the absolute abundance of each unique TCRbeta CDR3 rearrangement, sequence reads were collapsed and filtered. Productive Simpson clonality was computed per sample as the square root of Simpson's diversity index over productive rearrangements. TCRdb retrieved this table from immuneACCESS and kept in-frame rearrangements only. Not all clones are present; in checked studies, unresolved V genes account for under half, and no reason is known for the remainder. The V and J calls and clone size were taken over from that table, and D and trimming were inferred from the DNA. The sample yields about 300,000 clones; 85% to 90% were counted once. The ten largest clones add up to 2.9% of the sample.

Germline trimming: 0 bases from V, 10 bases from J; junction bases outside gene matches: 10. The germline V gene provides CDR1 SGHRS and CDR2 YFSETQ. Reading from cysteine to phenylalanine, the CDR3 counts 15 amino acids. Kept here is only the CDR3 DNA, which spans 45 bases and is read in frame from base 1. Concerning this clone: This receptor's antigen is unknown. No much larger clone is present one base from it, and per-base qualities are unavailable.

The sequence derives from a woman in her forties or fifties who had been exposed to COVID-19. The chain was built from TRBV5-1 and TRBJ1-1, with TRBD1 identical over 9 junction bases. The sequenced sample consisted of PBMCs or T cells enriched from blood (not recorded which). The DNA sequence reads TGCGCCAGCAGCTTGGTCGGACGGGACAGGGTTCGAGCTTTCTTT. The resulting protein is CASSLVGRDRVRAFF.